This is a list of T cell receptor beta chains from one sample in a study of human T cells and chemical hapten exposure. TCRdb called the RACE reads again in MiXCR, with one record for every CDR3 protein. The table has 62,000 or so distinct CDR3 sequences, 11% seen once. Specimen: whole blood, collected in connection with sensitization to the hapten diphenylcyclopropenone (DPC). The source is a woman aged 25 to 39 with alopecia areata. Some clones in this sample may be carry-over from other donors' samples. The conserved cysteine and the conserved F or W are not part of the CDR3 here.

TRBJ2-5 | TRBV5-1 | ASSLMKGGGETQY
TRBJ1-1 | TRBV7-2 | ASSLSSGGTEAF
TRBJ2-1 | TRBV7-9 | ASSLTSGEPLGEQF
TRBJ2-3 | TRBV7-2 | ASSSVGGPTDTQY
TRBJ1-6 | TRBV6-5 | ASSYTNPFARAYNSPLH
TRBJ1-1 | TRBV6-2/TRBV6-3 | ASSYSAPPTEAF
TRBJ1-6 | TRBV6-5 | ASGYSRGSSYNSPLH
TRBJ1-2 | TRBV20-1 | SAEIRGVLYGYT
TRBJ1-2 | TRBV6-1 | ASSKDNYGYT
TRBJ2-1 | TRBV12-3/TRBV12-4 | ASSLLRNNEQF
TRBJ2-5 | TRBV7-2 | ASSFAGGQETQY
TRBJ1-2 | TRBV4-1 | ASSQDNTAYGYT
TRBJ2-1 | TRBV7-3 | ASSLIPSGSNEQF
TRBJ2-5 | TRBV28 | ASTMDRIQETQY
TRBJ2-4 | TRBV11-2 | ASSARQGARTKNIQY
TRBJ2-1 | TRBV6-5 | ASSYRGRRGSYNEQF
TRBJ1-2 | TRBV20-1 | SARDAANYGYT
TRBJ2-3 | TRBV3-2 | ASSQDMRADTQY
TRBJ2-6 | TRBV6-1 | ASSAIARSSGANVLT
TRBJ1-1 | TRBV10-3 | AISVSGGFGTEAF
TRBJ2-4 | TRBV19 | ASSNFRVGKNIQY
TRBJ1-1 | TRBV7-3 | ASSLQGDTEAF
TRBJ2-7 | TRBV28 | ASSQGLAGFAEQY
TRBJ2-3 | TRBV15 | ATSRGREPDTQY
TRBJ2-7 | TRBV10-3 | AIGGDSYEQY
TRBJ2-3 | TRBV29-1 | SVDRGRADTQY
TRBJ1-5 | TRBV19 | ASTGALGQPQH
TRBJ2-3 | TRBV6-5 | ASRERAGDTDTQY
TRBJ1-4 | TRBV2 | ASSEALRTS
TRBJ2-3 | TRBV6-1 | ASSALTSSADTQY
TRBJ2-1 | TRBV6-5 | ASKPSGSSYNEQF
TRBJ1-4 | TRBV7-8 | ASSYGRGNQEKLF